This is a list of T cell receptor beta chains from one sample in a study of blood T cell repertoires in COVID-19. Profiling relied on immunoSEQ multiplex PCR, and the TCRdb table lists in-frame clones only, not all of them. The sample lists around 150,000 clones, 76% seen once, with approximately 4.5% in the top ten. Specimen: peripheral blood. The receptors derive from a woman aged 80 or over with active or convalescent COVID-19. Both conserved end residues are part of each CDR3. Each record gives: CDR3 protein, CDR3 DNA, clone size, J gene, D gene, V gene. The D gene is left open where the match is weak. Size values are once, few and many counts, or a class for expanded clones, and some rows have none.

cdr3_aa: CASSFPAEDLMSGTGELFF; cdr3_nt: TGCGCCAGCAGCTTTCCCGCCGAAGACTTGATGTCGGGAACCGGGGAGCTGTTTTTT; clone_size: NA; j_call: TRBJ2-2; d_call: NA; v_call: TRBV5-1
cdr3_aa: CAISGSLGTNSSGYTF; cdr3_nt: TGTGCCATCAGTGGCAGTTTAGGGACAAATTCGTCTGGCTACACCTTC; clone_size: NA; j_call: TRBJ1-2; d_call: NA; v_call: TRBV10-3
cdr3_aa: CASSLNRGLNEKLFF; cdr3_nt: TGTGCCAGCAGCTTGAACAGGGGGCTCAATGAAAAACTGTTTTTT; clone_size: NA; j_call: TRBJ1-4; d_call: TRBD1; v_call: TRBV5-4
cdr3_aa: CAISDSDRFYEQYF; cdr3_nt: TGTGCCATCAGTGATTCCGACAGATTCTACGAGCAGTACTTC; clone_size: NA; j_call: TRBJ2-7; d_call: NA; v_call: TRBV10-3
cdr3_aa: CASSILLNTNQPQHF; cdr3_nt: TGTGCCAGTAGTATACTTTTAAACACCAATCAGCCCCAGCATTTT; clone_size: NA; j_call: TRBJ1-5; d_call: NA; v_call: TRBV19
cdr3_aa: CATMTGVVYGYTF; cdr3_nt: TGTGCCACGATGACAGGGGTGGTTTATGGCTACACCTTC; clone_size: NA; j_call: TRBJ1-2; d_call: TRBD1; v_call: TRBV2
cdr3_aa: CAWSVSWQGDSPLHF; cdr3_nt: TGTGCCTGGAGTGTAAGTTGGCAGGGTGATTCACCCCTCCACTTT; clone_size: NA; j_call: TRBJ1-6; d_call: NA; v_call: TRBV30
cdr3_aa: CASSQPGDSTNTEAFF; cdr3_nt: TGTGCTAGCAGCCAACCCGGGGACAGCACGAACACTGAAGCTTTCTTT; clone_size: NA; j_call: TRBJ1-1; d_call: TRBD1; v_call: TRBV7-7
cdr3_aa: CASSFRDSSYNEQFF; cdr3_nt: TGCGCCAGCAGCTTCCGGGACAGCTCCTACAATGAGCAGTTCTTC; clone_size: once; j_call: TRBJ2-1; d_call: TRBD1; v_call: TRBV5-1
cdr3_aa: CASSIGRANYGYTF; cdr3_nt: TGTGCCAGTAGTATAGGTCGAGCTAACTATGGCTACACCTTC; clone_size: NA; j_call: TRBJ1-2; d_call: NA; v_call: TRBV19
cdr3_aa: CASSPPTGGEGYTF; cdr3_nt: TGTGCCAGCAGCCCCCCAACAGGGGGCGAAGGCTACACCTTC; clone_size: few; j_call: TRBJ1-2; d_call: TRBD1; v_call: TRBV6-5
cdr3_aa: CASSFSDSSYNEQFF; cdr3_nt: TGTGCCAGCAGTTTTTCAGACAGCTCCTACAATGAGCAGTTCTTC; clone_size: NA; j_call: TRBJ2-1; d_call: NA; v_call: TRBV28
cdr3_aa: CSASQPGGNTIYF; cdr3_nt: TGCAGTGCTAGTCAGCCGGGGGGAAACACCATATATTTT; clone_size: NA; j_call: TRBJ1-3; d_call: NA; v_call: TRBV20-1
cdr3_aa: CASSLVGGGSYNEQFF; cdr3_nt: TGTGCCAGCAGCTTGGTGGGTGGGGGGTCCTACAATGAGCAGTTCTTC; clone_size: NA; j_call: TRBJ2-1; d_call: NA; v_call: TRBV5-4
cdr3_aa: CASSPILDSTGNTIYF; cdr3_nt: TGTGCCAGCTCACCCATCCTGGACAGTACTGGAAACACCATATATTTT; clone_size: NA; j_call: TRBJ1-3; d_call: NA; v_call: TRBV18
cdr3_aa: CASSSSTGGYTF; cdr3_nt: TGTGCCAGCAGTTCCTCGACGGGAGGCTACACCTTC; clone_size: NA; j_call: TRBJ1-2; d_call: NA; v_call: TRBV12-3/TRBV12-4
cdr3_aa: CASSLVGGGVRETQYF; cdr3_nt: TGCGCCAGCAGCTTGGTCGGGGGAGGAGTTCGGGAGACCCAGTACTTC; clone_size: NA; j_call: TRBJ2-5; d_call: NA; v_call: TRBV5-1
cdr3_aa: CASGTGAKTGELFF; cdr3_nt: TGTGCCAGCGGGACAGGGGCTAAAACCGGGGAGCTGTTTTTT; clone_size: NA; j_call: TRBJ2-2; d_call: TRBD1; v_call: TRBV11-1
cdr3_aa: CASSSPTRHNSPLHF; cdr3_nt: TGTGCCAGCAGCTCCCCGACTCGTCATAATTCACCCCTCCACTTT; clone_size: NA; j_call: TRBJ1-6; d_call: NA; v_call: TRBV28
cdr3_aa: CASRSGLAGGRGYAGELFF; cdr3_nt: TGCGCCAGCAGATCAGGACTAGCGGGGGGGCGTGGCTACGCCGGGGAGCTGTTTTTT; clone_size: NA; j_call: TRBJ2-2; d_call: TRBD2; v_call: TRBV5-1
cdr3_aa: CASSASPNYEQYF; cdr3_nt: TGTGCCAGCAGTGCTAGTCCCAATTACGAGCAGTACTTC; clone_size: NA; j_call: TRBJ2-7; d_call: NA; v_call: TRBV2
cdr3_aa: CASSFQDYNSPLHF; cdr3_nt: TGCGCCAGCAGCTTTCAGGATTATAATTCACCCCTCCACTTT; clone_size: NA; j_call: TRBJ1-6; d_call: NA; v_call: TRBV5-1
cdr3_aa: CASSGGYQETQYF; cdr3_nt: TGCGCCAGCAGCGGGGGCTACCAAGAGACCCAGTACTTC; clone_size: NA; j_call: TRBJ2-5; d_call: NA; v_call: TRBV5-1